These 13 T cell receptor beta chains share one sample of origin, sequenced in a study of CD8 T cells in Susac syndrome. An input of 0.5 to 1 ug of RNA was subjected to reverse transcription using random hexamers. TCRdb ran MiXCR on the immunoSEQ multiplex PCR reads and lists one entry per CDR3 protein. The data hold approximately 130,000 distinct CDR3 sequences, with 94% observed a single time. Sequences were obtained from CD4+ T cells from PBMCs. All receptors derive from a human donor in good health.

The V call is TRBV28, the J call TRBJ2-1; TRBD1 agrees at 8 bases. The ends lost 5 bases at V and 7 bases at J; junction bases unmatched: 10. Looked up from germline, CDR1 is MDHEN and CDR2 is SYDVKM. The CDR3 is 15 amino acids. The DNA of the CDR3 is TGTGCCAGCAGTGATCACCAGGACAGGGCAAATGAGCAGTTCTTC. This translates into CASSDHQDRANEQFF.

This chain links TRBV27 with TRBJ2-7; TRBD2 aligns across 8 bases. V lost 5 bases to trimming and J lost 3 bases; unmatched junction nucleotides: 6. This CDR3 has 14 amino acids. Per the germline V gene, CDR1 is MNHEY and CDR2 is SMNVEV (reference sequence). CDR3: CASSHDGGDYEQYF. Here the CDR3 DNA reads TGTGCCAGCAGTCACGACGGGGGGGACTACGAGCAGTACTTC.

V and J are TRBV28 and TRBJ2-5, with a possible D match to TRBD2 (5 bases). V shed 2 bases and J shed 3 bases, with 13 bases lying between them. Per germline, CDR1 MDHEN and CDR2 SYDVKM. The CDR3 sequence is 15 residues long. Here the CDR3 reads CASSLVRAVEETQYF. DNA of the CDR3: TGTGCCAGCAGTTTAGTGAGAGCGGTCGAAGAGACCCAGTACTTC.

This chain uses TRBV11-2 with TRBJ2-1; TRBD2 matches at 8 bases. The V gene's germline CDR1 is SGHAT and CDR2 FQNNGV. This CDR3 contains 15 residues. V was clipped by 6 bases and J by 4 bases; unmatched bases: 8. The DNA for the CDR3 is TGTGCCAGCAGTTCCCTAGCGGGTCAGTACAATGAGCAGTTCTTC. Protein product: CASSSLAGQYNEQFF.

This sequence joins TRBV28 and TRBJ2-2; D call uncertain. V lost 0 bases, J lost 1 base, and 9 bases lay in between. The germline CDR1 and CDR2 sequences are MDHEN and SYDVKM. The CDR3 has 16 amino acids. The CDR3 coding sequence is TGTGCCAGCAGTTTATGGACCGGGCGGAACACCGGGGAGCTGTTTTTT. Translated: CASSLWTGRNTGELFF. Full variable domain (missing parts from reference TRBV28 and TRBJ2-2): DVKVTQSSRYLVKRTGEKVFLECVQDMDHENMFWYRQDPGLGLRLIYFSYDVKMKEKGDIPEGYSVSREKKERFSLILESASTNQTSMYLCASSLWTGRNTGELFFGEGSRLTVL.

The chain carries TRBV7-6 and TRBJ2-2; D may correspond to TRBD1 or TRBD2 (5 bases each). The V gene lost 1 base and the J gene lost 7 bases, with 10 bases spanning the gap. Germline CDR1 SGHVS, CDR2 FNYEAQ. This CDR3 is built from 14 residues. The CDR3 DNA is TGTGCCAGCAGCTTAGTCGGGGACGTCGGGGAGCTGTTTTTT. This codes for CASSLVGDVGELFF.

The chain couples TRBV28 to TRBJ2-7; D is possibly TRBD2 (6 bases). The germline V gene has CDR1 MDHEN and CDR2 SYDVKM. The V end was cut by 5 bases, the J end by 7 bases, with 21 bases between. This CDR3 is built from 15 residues. For the CDR3, the DNA is TGTGCCAGCAGTCCCACGGGACTTCTTGTGGGGGAGCAGTACTTC. It specifies CASSPTGLLVGEQYF.

This sequence joins TRBV28 and TRBJ1-2; D unclear. V was clipped by 3 bases and J by 2 bases, with 7 bases between them. The germline V gene has CDR1 MDHEN and CDR2 SYDVKM. The CDR3 is made up of 13 amino acids. CDR3 loop: CASSFVQNYGYTF. The CDR3 DNA sequence: TGTGCCAGCAGTTTCGTACAGAACTATGGCTACACCTTC.

J is TRBJ2-1 and V is TRBV5-1; tentative D call: TRBD2 (6 bases). CDR1 and CDR2 from the germline V gene are SGHRS and YFSETQ. This CDR3 contains 12 residues. Trimming removed 4 bases at V and 9 bases at J, with 11 bases between. CDR3 sequence (DNA): TGCGCCAGCAGCGAGGGACTGGGTGAGCAGTTCTTC. This gives the protein CASSEGLGEQFF.

This chain uses TRBV5-1 with TRBJ2-7; D possibly corresponds to TRBD1 (5 bases). V was trimmed by 0 bases and J by 0 bases, leaving 7 bases between them. The CDR3 extends over 14 amino acids. The germline V gene has CDR1 SGHRS and CDR2 YFSETQ. This chain's CDR3 is CASSLDRYSYEQYF. In DNA, the CDR3 is TGCGCCAGCAGCTTGGACAGGTACTCCTACGAGCAGTACTTC.

This clonotype appeared once. The chain combines TRBV5-4 with TRBJ2-1; TRBD1 might be the D (5 bases). From germline, CDR1 is SGHNT and CDR2 YYREEE (reference sequence). V was trimmed by 0 bases and J by 7 bases, leaving 14 bases between them. The CDR3 consists of 15 residues. In nucleotides, the CDR3 is TGTGCCAGCAGCTTGGAACAGGTTTCTGGGAATGAGCAGTTCTTC. It translates to CASSLEQVSGNEQFF. The full variable domain, with the rest looked up from reference TRBV5-4 and TRBJ2-1, is ETGVTQSPTHLIKTRGQQVTLRCSSQSGHNTVSWYQQALGQGPQFIFQYYREEENGRGNFPPRFSGLQFPNYSSELNVNALELDDSALYLCASSLEQVSGNEQFFGPGTRLTVL.

V gene TRBV12-3 or TRBV12-4 combines with J gene TRBJ1-2; tentative D call: TRBD1 (6 bases). The CDR3 runs 13 residues. Trimming stripped 5 bases from V and 3 bases from J, with 10 bases between. DNA of the CDR3: TGTGCCAGCAGTACAGGGTTGGACTATGGCTACACCTTC. Amino acid sequence: CASSTGLDYGYTF.

V is TRBV6-1 and J is TRBJ1-5; TRBD1 matches at 7 bases. Trimming cost V 5 bases and J 4 bases; bases outside gene matches: 8. Germline loops: CDR1 MNHNS, CDR2 SASEGT. The CDR3 has 15 amino acids. In DNA form, the CDR3 reads TGTGCCAGCAGTTCCGGGACAGCCTTAAATCAGCCCCAGCATTTT. Translation gives CASSSGTALNQPQHF.